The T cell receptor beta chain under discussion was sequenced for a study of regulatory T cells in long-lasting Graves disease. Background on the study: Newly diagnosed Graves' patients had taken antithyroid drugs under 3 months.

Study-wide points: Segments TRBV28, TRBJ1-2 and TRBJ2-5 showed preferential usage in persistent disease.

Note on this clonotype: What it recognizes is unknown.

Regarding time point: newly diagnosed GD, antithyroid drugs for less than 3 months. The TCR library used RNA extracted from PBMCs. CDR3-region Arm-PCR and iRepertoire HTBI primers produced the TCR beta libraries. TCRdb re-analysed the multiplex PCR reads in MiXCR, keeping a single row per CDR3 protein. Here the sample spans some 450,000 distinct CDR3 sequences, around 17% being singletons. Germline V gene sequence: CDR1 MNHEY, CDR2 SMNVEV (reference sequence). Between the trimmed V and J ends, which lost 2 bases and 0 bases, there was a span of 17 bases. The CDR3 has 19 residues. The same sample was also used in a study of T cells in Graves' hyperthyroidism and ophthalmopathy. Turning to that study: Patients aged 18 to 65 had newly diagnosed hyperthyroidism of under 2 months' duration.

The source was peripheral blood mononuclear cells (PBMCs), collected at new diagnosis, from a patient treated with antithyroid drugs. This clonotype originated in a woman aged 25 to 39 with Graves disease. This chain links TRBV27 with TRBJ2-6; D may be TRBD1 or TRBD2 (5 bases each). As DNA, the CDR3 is TGTGCCAGCAGTTTAGGATGGGGGAACTGGAGCTCTGGGGCCAACGTCCTGACTTTC. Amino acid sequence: CASSLGWGNWSSGANVLTF.